These 31 T cell receptor beta chains originate from one sample sequenced in a study of T cell repertoires in cytomegalovirus infection. TCRdb fed the reads into MiXCR, producing one record per CDR3 protein. The sample has some 97,000 distinct CDR3 sequences, less than 25% seen once. The sequenced material came from CD8+ T cells from PBMCs. The receptors come from a human donor in good health (CMV status not recorded). Some clones in this sample may be carry-over from other donors' samples.

The chain combines TRBV11-2 with TRBJ2-1; 7 bases agree with TRBD2. The ends lost 1 base at V and 8 bases at J; junction bases unmatched: 8. This CDR3 is 15 amino acids long. Germline V gene data show CDR1 as SGHAT and CDR2 as FQNNGV. The CDR3 nucleotides are TGTGCCAGCAGCTTAGCTGGCGGGAGTTCAGATGAGCAGTTCTTC. Its translation: CASSLAGGSSDEQFF.

V usage is TRBV4-3 and J usage is TRBJ2-1, with 11 bases that match TRBD2. Germline loops: CDR1 LGHNA, CDR2 YSLEER. The CDR3 contains 17 residues. V was clipped by 3 bases and J by 9 bases; unmatched bases: 13. Here the CDR3 reads CASSQGTTSGSRGEQFF. CDR3 bases: TGCGCCAGCAGCCAGGGGACTACTAGCGGGAGTAGGGGTGAGCAGTTCTTC.

V is TRBV20-1 and J is TRBJ1-2; the D is unclear. The CDR3 is made up of 15 amino acids. V was cut by 0 bases and J by 3 bases, with 14 bases left in between. The germline CDR1 and CDR2 sequences are DFQATT and SNEGSKA (reference sequence). This CDR3 is CSARDRRGSDYGYTF. The CDR3 DNA reads TGCAGTGCTAGAGATCGACGGGGTTCGGACTATGGCTACACCTTC.

This clonotype was found a few times. This chain links TRBV4-2 with TRBJ2-6; no definite D call. Per the germline V gene, CDR1 is LGHNA and CDR2 is YNFKEQ. Deletions cut 2 bases from V and 0 bases from J, with 8 bases between. The CDR3 spans 16 residues. This chain's CDR3 is CASSQSIVSGANVLTF. As DNA, the CDR3 is TGTGCCAGCAGCCAATCGATCGTCTCTGGGGCCAACGTCCTGACTTTC.

This clonotype was counted many times. The chain has TRBV7-2 and TRBJ1-4, with a possible D match to TRBD1 (5 bases). The V gene's germline CDR1 is SGHTA and CDR2 FQGNSA. V was clipped by 5 bases and J by 12 bases, with 19 bases between them. The CDR3 has 14 amino acids. The CDR3 DNA reads TGTGCCAGCAGCCCGGCGGTGGGGACCGGAGAACTGTTTTTT. Its protein product is CASSPAVGTGELFF.

The sample holds one count of this clonotype. A much more abundant neighbour one base away suggests this may be a read error. The chain is built from TRBV7-2 and TRBJ2-7, with 13 nucleotides matching TRBD2. In germline, CDR1 is SGHTA, CDR2 FQGNSA. This CDR3 comprises 15 residues. The CDR3 spells CACSSTSGGAREQYF. Written as DNA, the CDR3 is TGTGCCTGCAGCTCAACTAGCGGGGGGGCCCGCGAGCAGTACTTC.

The chain couples TRBV20-1 to TRBJ2-7, with D tentatively TRBD1 or TRBD2 (7 bases each). V gave up 0 bases and J gave up 4 bases, with 16 bases separating them. Germline V gene lookup returns CDR1 DFQATT and CDR2 SNEGSKA (reference sequence). CDR3 length equals 15 residues. CDR3 nucleotides: TGCAGTGCTAGAGATCGGTCAGGGGGGGATTACGAGCAGTACTTC. Amino acids: CSARDRSGGDYEQYF.

This clonotype was recorded a few times. This chain uses TRBV4-3 with TRBJ2-7; perhaps TRBD1 as D (7 bases). Per the germline V gene, CDR1 is LGHNA and CDR2 is YSLEER. The CDR3 totals 14 residues. V was cut by 1 base and J by 3 bases, with 10 bases left in between. The CDR3 protein is CASSQVQGGYEQYF. CDR3 coding DNA: TGCGCCAGCAGCCAAGTTCAGGGGGGCTACGAGCAGTACTTC.

The J gene is TRBJ2-3, the V gene TRBV15; 7 positions match TRBD1. Trimming cost V 9 bases and J 1 base; bases outside gene matches: 4. The CDR3 is 13 amino acids. Germline-derived CDR1 and CDR2 are LNHNV and YYDKDF (reference sequence). The chain's CDR3 is CATSDRRTDTQYF. The CDR3 DNA reads TGTGCCACGTCGGACAGGCGCACAGATACGCAGTATTTT.

In this sample, this clonotype turned up a few times. The chain joins TRBV24-1 to TRBJ2-7, with 9 nucleotides matching TRBD2. After removal of 4 bases from V and 0 bases from J, the junction contained 3 bases not matched to a gene. The CDR3 loop spans 15 amino acids. Germline-derived CDR1 and CDR2 are KGHDR and SFDVKD. CDR3 sequence reads: CATSESSGASYEQYF. DNA of the CDR3: TGTGCCACCAGTGAGTCTAGCGGGGCCTCCTACGAGCAGTACTTC.

This clonotype was recorded many times. V usage is TRBV7-2 and J usage is TRBJ2-7, with D perhaps TRBD1 (6 bases). The CDR3 covers 15 residues. V was clipped by 1 base and J by 5 bases, with 15 bases between them. Germline loops: CDR1 SGHTA, CDR2 FQGNSA. The CDR3 spells CASSLVTPPGDEQYF. For the CDR3, the DNA is TGTGCCAGCAGCTTAGTGACCCCCCCAGGGGACGAGCAGTACTTC. Filled out from reference TRBV7-2 and TRBJ2-7, the complete variable domain reads GAGVSQSPSNKVTEKGKDVELRCDPISGHTALYWYRQSLGQGLEFLIYFQGNSAPDKSGLPSDRFSAERTGGSVSTLTIQRTQQEDSAVYLCASSLVTPPGDEQYFGPGTRLTVT.

This chain links TRBV7-9 with TRBJ2-4; 7 bases line up with TRBD1. V shed 7 bases, J shed 8 bases, and the junction held 14 bases outside the gene matches. This CDR3 has 15 amino acids. Per germline, CDR1 SEHNR and CDR2 FQNEAQ (reference sequence). In DNA, the CDR3 is TGTGCCAGCATACCCCTGACAGGGATGGGAGACATTCAGTACTTC. Amino acid sequence: CASIPLTGMGDIQYF.

This clonotype was counted ten times or more. The rearrangement uses TRBV28 and TRBJ2-5, with 7 bases matching TRBD2. This CDR3 has 15 residues. The V gene end was trimmed by 6 bases and the J gene end by 5 bases; junction bases not matched to a gene: 12. The germline gives CDR1 MDHEN, CDR2 SYDVKM. The CDR3 here is CASRPWTSPGETQYF. For the CDR3, the DNA is TGTGCCAGCAGACCATGGACTAGTCCTGGGGAGACCCAGTACTTC.

The chain couples TRBV10-3 to TRBJ2-7; a possible D gene is TRBD1 (6 bases). Germline assignment: CDR1 ENHRY and CDR2 SYGVKD. V was pared by 3 bases and J by 3 bases, with 12 bases between. The CDR3 runs to 14 residues. The DNA for the CDR3 is TGTGCCATCAGTGACTCGGACAGCCACTACGAGCAGTACTTC. Its protein product is CAISDSDSHYEQYF.

Note on this clonotype: A much larger clone is a single base away; this may be a read error. This chain uses TRBV7-3 with TRBJ2-1, with D possibly TRBD2 on 5 matching bases. Germline V gene sequence: CDR1 SGHTA, CDR2 FQGTGA. The CDR3 runs to 17 residues. The CDR3 sequence: CACSPKPGSRGYNEQFF. CDR3 DNA sequence: TGTGCCTGCAGTCCTAAGCCGGGATCCCGAGGGTACAATGAGCAGTTCTTC.

The gene calls are TRBV25-1 and TRBJ1-1, with 7 bases matching TRBD1. Germline values: CDR1 MGHDK, CDR2 SYGVNS. This CDR3 region has 14 residues. V trimming: 6 bases; J trimming: 2 bases; junction bases outside the gene matches: 6. The DNA of the CDR3 is TGTGCCAGCAGCTGGACAGGAAGAAACACTGAAGCTTTCTTT. Translated, it gives CASSWTGRNTEAFF.

This clonotype has a handful of counts. This chain connects TRBV27 to TRBJ2-4, with D maybe TRBD2 (6 bases). From germline, CDR1 is MNHEY and CDR2 SMNVEV (reference sequence). Trimming cost V 4 bases and J 0 bases, with 19 bases left between them. CDR3 length: 18 residues. The CDR3 loop reads CASSSAWTDYLAKNIQYF. In nucleotides, the CDR3 is TGTGCCAGCAGTTCGGCCTGGACGGACTACCTAGCCAAAAACATTCAGTACTTC.

Ten or more counts support this clonotype. The chain links TRBV7-6 to TRBJ2-1; 8 bases are a match to TRBD1. After removal of 3 bases from V and 8 bases from J, the junction contained 12 bases not matched to a gene. CDR3 length: 16 residues. CDR1 is SGHVS and CDR2 is FNYEAQ in the germline V gene. DNA for the CDR3: TGTGCCAGCAGCTTTATTTGGACAGGGCAGGAAGATGAGCAGTTCTTC. It encodes CASSFIWTGQEDEQFF.

The J gene is TRBJ2-1, the V gene TRBV7-3; D remains unclear. The CDR3 is 12 residues long. V dropped 3 bases and J dropped 6 bases, with 6 bases sitting between them. CDR1 and CDR2 from the germline V gene are SGHTA and FQGTGA. The CDR3 DNA sequence: TGTGCCAGCAGCTTCCGATCCAATGAGCAGTTCTTC. Translating gives CASSFRSNEQFF.

A few counts support this clonotype. CDR3: CASSSEQGALNQPQHF. The CDR3 DNA sequence: TGTGCCAGCAGTTCCGAACAGGGGGCTCTCAATCAGCCCCAGCATTTT. The J gene is TRBJ1-5, the V gene TRBV28; 9 bases are a match to TRBD1. This CDR3 contains 16 residues. In germline, CDR1 is MDHEN, CDR2 SYDVKM. Unmatched junction bases numbered 7, after V lost 4 bases and J lost 3 bases.

This chain joins TRBV27 and TRBJ1-1; D unresolved. CDR1 and CDR2 (germline): MNHEY, SMNVEV (reference sequence). V lost 5 bases and J 6 bases, leaving 22 bases between the germline ends. The CDR3 has 16 residues. CDR3 nucleotide sequence: TGTGCCAGCAGTCCCCCGGGGAGGGTGGTAGGTTCTGAAGCTTTCTTT. Residues: CASSPPGRVVGSEAFF.

This clonotype was seen only a few times. The rearrangement links TRBV28 to TRBJ2-7; D is perhaps TRBD1 or TRBD2 (5 bases each). The CDR3 has 15 residues. In germline, CDR1 is MDHEN, CDR2 SYDVKM. The V gene lost 6 bases and the J gene lost 3 bases, with 18 bases spanning the gap. The CDR3: CASRTPGSPYYEQYF. For the CDR3, the DNA is TGTGCCAGCAGAACTCCAGGGAGCCCATACTACGAGCAGTACTTC.

The sample holds many counts of this clonotype. The V and J genes are TRBV7-8 and TRBJ2-5, with 10 bases lining up with TRBD2. Germline CDR1 reads SGHVS; CDR2 reads FQNEAQ. V was pared by 3 bases and J by 1 base, with 5 bases of the junction left unmatched. CDR3 length equals 16 residues. The CDR3 region is CASSFFTSGVQETQYF. The CDR3 DNA is TGTGCCAGCAGCTTCTTTACTAGCGGGGTCCAAGAGACCCAGTACTTC.

This clonotype was seen only a few times. This chain uses TRBV6-6 with TRBJ2-2; perhaps TRBD2 as D (5 bases). The ends were cut back, 11 bases at V and 6 bases at J, with 7 bases in the middle. Germline loops: CDR1 MNHNY, CDR2 SVGAGI (reference sequence). The CDR3 loop spans 10 amino acids. DNA of the CDR3: TGTGCCGCGGGCTCCGGGGAGCTGTTTTTT. Translated: CAAGSGELFF.

The chain couples TRBV15 to TRBJ2-2; 8 positions match TRBD2. V shed 0 bases and J 5 bases; nucleotides not matched to a gene: 5. CDR1 and CDR2 (germline): LNHNV, YYDKDF (reference sequence). The CDR3 has 16 residues. The CDR3 region has the DNA TGTGCCACCAGCAGAGATCCGGGGGGGCGGACCGGGGAGCTGTTTTTT. Amino acids: CATSRDPGGRTGELFF.

The genes are TRBV29-1 and TRBJ1-1, with 7 bases matching TRBD1. The germline gives CDR1 SQVTM, CDR2 ANQGSEA. The CDR3 has 14 amino acids. After removal of 0 bases from V and 4 bases from J, the junction contained 5 bases not matched to a gene. The CDR3 nucleotides read TGCAGCGTTGAAGATCTTGACAGGGCCACTGAAGCTTTCTTT. As protein: CSVEDLDRATEAFF.

The chain has TRBV28 and TRBJ2-1; TRBD2 matches at 11 bases. The CDR3 consists of 15 residues. The germline CDR1 and CDR2 sequences are MDHEN and SYDVKM. With 6 bases clipped from V and 4 bases from J, the junction kept 5 bases outside the gene matches. Written as DNA, the CDR3 is TGTGCCAGCAGCCCCACTAGCGGGGGATACAATGAGCAGTTCTTC. Translation: CASSPTSGGYNEQFF. The whole variable domain, remainder taken from reference TRBV28 and TRBJ2-1, is DVKVTQSSRYLVKRTGEKVFLECVQDMDHENMFWYRQDPGLGLRLIYFSYDVKMKEKGDIPEGYSVSREKKERFSLILESASTNQTSMYLCASSPTSGGYNEQFFGPGTRLTVL.

This clonotype was recorded many times. The J gene is TRBJ1-1, the V gene TRBV6-6, with 7 bases matching TRBD1. Trimming at V came to 4 bases and at J to 0 bases, leaving 2 bases not matched to a gene. Germline CDR1 and CDR2: MNHNY and SVGAGI (reference sequence). The CDR3 has 14 amino acids. In nucleotides, the CDR3 is TGTGCCAGCAGTTCCGGGACAGTGAACACTGAAGCTTTCTTT. It encodes CASSSGTVNTEAFF.

The chain has TRBV6-2 or TRBV6-3 and TRBJ2-1; D unresolved. Trimming pared 6 bases from V and 7 bases from J, leaving 10 bases between. This CDR3 contains 12 residues. CDR1 and CDR2 from the germline V gene are MNHEY and SVGEGT. The CDR3 DNA sequence: TGTGCCAGCAGAGGTGGGGTAAATGAGCAGTTCTTC. Protein: CASRGGVNEQFF.

This clonotype has only a few counts. The V gene is TRBV24-1, the J gene TRBJ2-3; 8 bases match TRBD2. The CDR3 covers 18 residues. V lost 2 bases to trimming and J lost 6 bases; unmatched junction nucleotides: 15. The germline V gene encodes CDR1 KGHDR and CDR2 SFDVKD. The CDR3 DNA follows: TGTGCCACCAGTGATTCGACCCTGACTAGCGCCGTTGTGGATACGCAGTATTTT. Translated: CATSDSTLTSAVVDTQYF.

This clonotype has a handful of counts. V and J are TRBV2 and TRBJ2-1; D is undetermined. Trimming took off 3 bases at V and 7 bases at J, with 13 bases between the two ends. The CDR3 consists of 14 residues. In germline, CDR1 is SNHLY, CDR2 FYNNEI. As DNA, the CDR3 is TGTGCCAGCAGTGATCCTCCTCGGCGAAATGAGCAGTTCTTC. Its translation: CASSDPPRRNEQFF.